A single T cell receptor (beta chain) is shown here with its context. The method was immunoSEQ multiplex PCR; TCRdb's version includes in-frame clones alone and lacks a portion of them. This sample has around 16,000 clones, with 75% to 90% found just once. V trimming: 2 bases; J trimming: 7 bases; junction bases outside the gene matches: 8. This CDR3 spans 15 amino acids. Germline-derived CDR1 and CDR2 are MNHEY and SMNVEV (reference sequence). The data originate from a study of lymphopenia after photon versus proton radiotherapy. Source: peripheral blood, taken from a patient treated with proton-based radiotherapy. This chain links TRBV27 with TRBJ2-1; TRBD2 matches 7 bases. The receptor was derived from a woman aged 60 to 75 with cholangiocarcinoma. Some clones in this sample may be carry-over from other donors' samples. CDR3 amino acids: CASSLGAGVENEQFF. Here the CDR3 DNA reads TGTGCCAGCAGTTTAGGGGCGGGGGTAGAGAATGAGCAGTTCTTC.